One sample yielded the 26 T cell receptor beta chains listed below, sequenced in a study of cytomegalovirus exposure and HLA in healthy donors. The PCR was carried out with 60 Vbeta primers and 13 Jbeta primers. Clones were read by immunoSEQ multiplex PCR, and TCRdb kept only the in-frame ones, dropping some. Here the sample spans more than 95,000 clones, over 65% being singletons. Specimen: PBMCs. Receptors were obtained from a man aged 25-45 years in good health and CMV-seronegative.

This sequence joins TRBV9 and TRBJ2-1; 9 nucleotides agree with TRBD2. Germline-derived CDR1 and CDR2 are SGDLS and YYNGEE. The V segment lost 0 bases and the J segment 4 bases; nucleotides outside the gene matches: 5. The CDR3 length is 16 residues. Written as DNA, the CDR3 is TGTGCCAGCAGCGTAGGGGGGCTAGCGGGATACAATGAGCAGTTCTTC. It is translated as CASSVGGLAGYNEQFF.

V usage is TRBV27 and J usage is TRBJ2-1; 7 nucleotides match TRBD1. V was clipped by 6 bases and J by 5 bases; unmatched bases: 10. The CDR3 totals 15 residues. The germline V gene encodes CDR1 MNHEY and CDR2 SMNVEV (reference sequence). The CDR3 bases are TGTGCCAGCAGCCCTTGGGACAGAGGGAACAATGAGCAGTTCTTC. Protein product: CASSPWDRGNNEQFF.

CDR3 nucleotides: TGCAGCGTTGATCAGGGGGCCTCCTACAATGAGCAGTTCTTC. It codes for CSVDQGASYNEQFF. V and J are TRBV29-1 and TRBJ2-1; 8 nucleotides align to TRBD1. Germline V gene data show CDR1 as SQVTM and CDR2 as ANQGSEA. V was pared by 3 bases and J by 0 bases, with 1 base of the junction left unmatched. The CDR3 spans 14 residues.

The chain carries TRBV19 and TRBJ2-7, with D possibly being TRBD1 (6 bases). The CDR3 contains 14 residues. V dropped 3 bases and J dropped 3 bases, with 12 bases sitting between them. The germline gives CDR1 LNHDA, CDR2 SQIVND (reference sequence). The CDR3 region is CASSISTGNYEQYF. CDR3 coding DNA: TGTGCCAGTAGTATTTCAACAGGGAACTACGAGCAGTACTTC. Drawing the rest from reference TRBV19 and TRBJ2-7, the complete variable domain is DGGITQSPKYLFRKEGQNVTLSCEQNLNHDAMYWYRQDPGQGLRLIYYSQIVNDFQKGDIAEGYSVSREKKESFPLTVTSAQKNPTAFYLCASSISTGNYEQYFGPGTRLTVT.

In this sample, this clone turned up once. The J gene is TRBJ2-7, the V gene TRBV4-2, with 10 bases aligning to TRBD1. From germline, CDR1 is LGHNA and CDR2 YNFKEQ. This CDR3 comprises 19 residues. V was clipped by 4 bases and J by 2 bases; unmatched bases: 17. In DNA form, the CDR3 reads TGTGCCAGCAGCCCCCTGGGGACAGGGGCCATAACGCGGGCCTACGAGCAGTACTTC. Translated, it gives CASSPLGTGAITRAYEQYF.

The rearrangement uses TRBV30 and TRBJ1-1, with D possibly being TRBD1 (6 bases). V gave up 5 bases and J gave up 0 bases, with 13 bases separating them. Germline-derived CDR1 and CDR2 are GTSNPN and SVGIG (reference sequence). This CDR3 is 14 amino acids long. In DNA form, the CDR3 reads TGTGCCTGGGTGACAGGCCCAGTGAACACTGAAGCTTTCTTT. Translation: CAWVTGPVNTEAFF.

V is TRBV5-1 and J is TRBJ1-3, with TRBD1 matching 7 bases. With 5 bases clipped from V and 0 bases from J, the junction kept 5 bases outside the gene matches. The CDR3 extends over 15 amino acids. Germline assignment: CDR1 SGHRS and CDR2 YFSETQ. CDR3 amino acids: CASSLQGNSGNTIYF. For the CDR3, the DNA is TGCGCCAGCAGTTTACAGGGGAACTCTGGAAACACCATATATTTT.

The chain couples TRBV28 to TRBJ2-1, with 13 nucleotides matching TRBD2. There are 15 residues in the CDR3. CDR1 and CDR2 from the germline V gene are MDHEN and SYDVKM. V lost 5 bases and J lost 8; bases outside the gene matches: 6. The CDR3 loop reads CASSRTSGSRHEQFF. The CDR3 nucleotides are TGTGCCAGCAGTAGGACTAGCGGGAGCCGGCATGAGCAGTTCTTC.

This clone was seen only a few times. The V call is TRBV10-3, the J call TRBJ1-3; TRBD1 aligns across 7 bases. Germline CDR1 reads ENHRY; CDR2 reads SYGVKD. The length of the CDR3 is 14 residues. V was pared by 5 bases and J by 3 bases, with 4 bases of the junction left unmatched. The CDR3 DNA reads as TGTGCCATCAGTAGCAGGGGGAATGGAAACACCATATATTTT. Translated: CAISSRGNGNTIYF.

The genes are TRBV29-1 and TRBJ1-2; a weak D match, TRBD1 (6 bases). The CDR3 totals 11 residues. In germline, CDR1 is SQVTM, CDR2 ANQGSEA. The V end lost 7 bases, the J end lost 7 bases, and 13 bases lay between the germline ends. This chain's CDR3 is CSAYMGAGYTF. The CDR3 nucleotides read TGCAGCGCCTACATGGGGGCTGGCTACACCTTC.

This clone has more than one count but fewer than ten. The rearrangement uses TRBV6-4 and TRBJ2-3; TRBD2 aligns across 9 bases. Trimming cost V 4 bases and J 2 bases; bases outside gene matches: 1. CDR1 and CDR2 from the germline V gene are MRHNA and SNTAGT. The CDR3 contains 14 residues. CDR3 coding DNA: TGTGCCAGCAGTGGCGGGGGGGCCACAGATACGCAGTATTTT. It is translated as CASSGGGATDTQYF.

J is TRBJ1-1 and V is TRBV19; possible D gene TRBD1, 5 bases. In germline, CDR1 is LNHDA, CDR2 SQIVND (reference sequence). The CDR3 extends over 14 amino acids. V gave up 5 bases and J gave up 0 bases, with 10 bases separating them. CDR3 protein: CASSSTVLNTEAFF. The CDR3 region has the DNA TGTGCCAGTAGTTCGACAGTGTTGAACACTGAAGCTTTCTTT.

The chain is built from TRBV28 and TRBJ1-2; weak D call: TRBD1 (5 bases). Trimming left V 3 bases short and J 4 bases short, with 15 bases between. CDR1 MDHEN and CDR2 SYDVKM come from the germline V gene. The CDR3 is 15 residues long. This chain's CDR3 is CASSFIGERAYGYTF. The CDR3 nucleotides read TGTGCCAGCAGTTTTATAGGGGAGCGGGCCTATGGCTACACCTTC.

CDR3 in DNA: TGTGCCAGCAGCCCTCGGACAGAAAACTATGGCTACACCTTC. Its translation is CASSPRTENYGYTF. This rearrangement joins TRBV7-8 to TRBJ1-2, with TRBD1 as a possible D gene (6 bases). The CDR3 spans 14 residues. Germline V lookup: CDR1 SGHVS, CDR2 FQNEAQ. Trimming shortened V by 5 bases and J by 2 bases, and 12 bases separated the two germline ends.

The rearrangement uses TRBV14 and TRBJ1-6; no clear D gene. Germline V gene lookup returns CDR1 SGHDN and CDR2 FVKESK. Deletions cut 3 bases from V and 7 bases from J, with 13 bases between. The length of the CDR3 is 15 residues. DNA for the CDR3: TGTGCCAGCAGCCAGCAACTGGGAGGAAATTCACCCCTCCACTTT. Translating gives CASSQQLGGNSPLHF. Drawing the rest from reference TRBV14 and TRBJ1-6, the complete variable domain is EAGVTQFPSHSVIEKGQTVTLRCDPISGHDNLYWYRRVMGKEIKFLLHFVKESKQDESGMPNNRFLAERTGGTYSTLKVQPAELEDSGVYFCASSQQLGGNSPLHFGNGTRLTVT.

The chain is built from TRBV15 and TRBJ2-3; D may be TRBD2 (6 bases). The CDR3 consists of 14 residues. CDR1 and CDR2 from the germline V gene are LNHNV and YYDKDF (reference sequence). V lost 2 bases to trimming and J lost 3 bases, with 9 bases between them. CDR3 DNA: TGTGCCACCAGCAGACCCGGGAGAACAGATACGCAGTATTTT. The encoded protein is CATSRPGRTDTQYF.

The chain combines TRBV19 with TRBJ2-7; 7 positions agree with TRBD1. Per germline, CDR1 LNHDA and CDR2 SQIVND (reference sequence). V trimming: 4 bases; J trimming: 4 bases; junction bases outside the gene matches: 4. CDR3 length: 13 amino acids. The CDR3 reads CASSNDRVYEQYF. CDR3 DNA sequence: TGTGCCAGTAGTAACGACAGGGTTTACGAGCAGTACTTC.

The chain is built from TRBV4-2 and TRBJ2-3, with 8 positions matching TRBD2. From germline, CDR1 is LGHNA and CDR2 YNFKEQ. Trimming took 0 bases from V and 4 from J; bases not matched to a gene: 12. The CDR3 is 18 amino acids. The CDR3 DNA follows: TGTGCCAGCAGCCAAGAAAGAGCGGCGGGAGGTTCTGCAGATACGCAGTATTTT. It specifies CASSQERAAGGSADTQYF.

J is TRBJ2-7 and V is TRBV7-2, with 11 bases matching TRBD2. Losses at the gene ends were 5 bases for V and 4 bases for J; bases not matched to a gene: 10. In germline, CDR1 is SGHTA, CDR2 FQGNSA. The CDR3 totals 16 residues. CDR3 protein: CASSPEGTSGVYEQYF. For the CDR3, the DNA is TGTGCCAGCAGCCCGGAGGGGACTAGCGGAGTGTACGAGCAGTACTTC.

The rearrangement links TRBV19 to TRBJ1-2; 7 nucleotides line up with TRBD1. This CDR3 has 18 residues. Germline assignment: CDR1 LNHDA and CDR2 SQIVND (reference sequence). Trimming removed 7 bases from V and 7 bases from J; junction bases left unmatched: 24. The CDR3 loop is CASTAAPRTGQMRSGYTF. The DNA for the CDR3 is TGTGCCAGTACCGCGGCCCCAAGGACAGGTCAAATGAGGAGTGGCTACACCTTC.

This chain links TRBV6-5 with TRBJ2-7; TRBD1 matches 9 bases. The CDR3 covers 15 residues. Germline CDR1 is MNHEY and CDR2 is SVGAGI. V lost 5 bases, J lost 4 bases, and 9 bases stayed unmatched. The DNA of the CDR3 is TGTGCCAGCAGTCAACCGGGACAGGGAGAGTACGAGCAGTACTTC. Translating gives CASSQPGQGEYEQYF.

This clone occurred once. The chain combines TRBV4-2 with TRBJ1-1; D is possibly TRBD1 (6 bases). V shed 4 bases and J shed 0 bases, with 12 bases lying between them. This CDR3 comprises 15 residues. The germline V gene has CDR1 LGHNA and CDR2 YNFKEQ. CDR3 amino acids: CASSRSGTMNTEAFF. CDR3 DNA sequence: TGTGCCAGCAGCCGGTCCGGGACAATGAACACTGAAGCTTTCTTT.

V is TRBV6-5 and J is TRBJ2-2; tentative D call: TRBD1 (6 bases). This CDR3 contains 15 residues. In germline, CDR1 is MNHEY, CDR2 SVGAGI. V was cut by 2 bases and J by 7 bases, with 14 bases left in between. The CDR3 DNA is TGTGCCAGCAGTTACGCCCGGACAGATGGCGGGGAGCTGTTTTTT. It is translated as CASSYARTDGGELFF.

The chain uses TRBV29-1 and TRBJ2-7; 8 bases are shared with TRBD1. Germline V lookup: CDR1 SQVTM, CDR2 ANQGSEA. Germline trimming cut 3 bases from V and 7 bases from J; bases unmatched to any gene: 14. The CDR3 extends over 15 amino acids. CDR3 bases: TGCAGCGTTGAGTCAGGGGGCGCGAAGGCACTTGAGCAGTACTTC. This encodes CSVESGGAKALEQYF.

The rearrangement joins TRBV6-5 to TRBJ2-1; 12 positions match TRBD2. CDR1 is MNHEY and CDR2 is SVGAGI in the germline V gene. The CDR3 covers 16 residues. V dropped 2 bases and J dropped 8; count of bases not matched to a gene: 7. Written as DNA, the CDR3 is TGTGCCAGCAGTTACGGCCGACTAGCGGGAGTCTATGAGCAGTTCTTC. Residues: CASSYGRLAGVYEQFF.

The gene calls are TRBV9 and TRBJ1-2, with 7 bases identical to TRBD1. The CDR3 covers 14 residues. Germline V CDR1 and CDR2: SGDLS, YYNGEE. V gave up 5 bases and J gave up 4 bases; unmatched junction bases: 8. CDR3 amino acids: CASRSWDRGYGYTF. CDR3 DNA: TGTGCCAGCAGGTCCTGGGACAGAGGCTATGGCTACACCTTC.